These 21 T cell receptor beta chains were all obtained from the same sample, sequenced in a study of beta chain features in type 1 diabetes. Findings and caveats of the study: When Type 1 diabetes patients were examined, their TCRB CDR3s proved moderately but significantly shorter in all four CD4+ subsets.

These receptors' targets are unknown. The entirety of the isolated RNA underwent reverse transcription, so expressed TCRB transcripts were sequenced. The method was immunoSEQ multiplex PCR; TCRdb's version includes in-frame clones alone and lacks a portion of them. The sample lists 630,000 or so clones, roughly 13% occurring once. The sequenced sample consisted of naive CD4+ T cells from blood. Every receptor here comes from a man between 18 and 35 years old with type 1 diabetes.

The rearrangement links TRBV7-2 to TRBJ1-6, with D tentatively TRBD1 (5 bases). Trimming stripped 4 bases from V and 7 bases from J, with 14 bases between. The length of the CDR3 is 15 residues. Per the germline V gene, CDR1 is SGHTA and CDR2 is FQGNSA. CDR3 in DNA: TGTGCCAGCAGCTCCCGACAGCCAACAAATTCACCCCTCCACTTT. This gives the protein CASSSRQPTNSPLHF. Drawing the rest from reference TRBV7-2 and TRBJ1-6, the complete variable domain is GAGVSQSPSNKVTEKGKDVELRCDPISGHTALYWYRQSLGQGLEFLIYFQGNSAPDKSGLPSDRFSAERTGGSVSTLTIQRTQQEDSAVYLCASSSRQPTNSPLHFGNGTRLTVT.

The chain carries TRBV27 and TRBJ2-5; D is uncertain. Per the germline V gene, CDR1 is MNHEY and CDR2 is SMNVEV (reference sequence). Trimming removed 2 bases from V and 1 base from J, with 17 bases in between. This CDR3 comprises 17 residues. The CDR3 here is CASSLRRRSSIQETQYF. CDR3 nucleotide sequence: TGTGCCAGCAGTTTACGAAGGAGATCCTCCATCCAAGAGACCCAGTACTTC.

This clone was recorded a few times. The chain carries TRBV18 and TRBJ1-1, with no clear D. This CDR3 has 13 amino acids. The V gene's germline CDR1 is KGHSH and CDR2 LQKENI. V gave up 4 bases and J gave up 3 bases, with 9 bases separating them. CDR3 sequence (DNA): TGTGCCAGCTCACTAGGATCCTACACTGAAGCTTTCTTT. Amino acids: CASSLGSYTEAFF.

The genes are TRBV23-1 and TRBJ2-7; possibly TRBD1 for D (6 bases). TRBV23-1 is an open reading frame, and its role is uncertain. V lost 4 bases, J lost 3 bases, and 13 bases lay in between. The CDR3 spans 14 residues. CDR3 loop: CASSPLTGLYEQYF. The CDR3 DNA follows: TGCGCCAGCAGTCCCCTGACAGGACTCTACGAGCAGTACTTC.

This clone has only a few counts. CDR3 nucleotide sequence: TGTGCCAGCAGCTTGATGGGGGAAAGCACAGATACGCAGTATTTT. Translation: CASSLMGESTDTQYF. The chain links TRBV7-9 to TRBJ2-3, with D tentatively TRBD1 or TRBD2 (5 bases each). The V and J ends lost 3 bases and 0 bases respectively, with 10 bases between them. The CDR3 runs 15 residues. The germline gives CDR1 SEHNR, CDR2 FQNEAQ (reference sequence). Full variable domain (missing parts from reference TRBV7-9 and TRBJ2-3): DTGVSQNPRHKITKRGQNVTFRCDPISEHNRLYWYRQTLGQGPEFLTYFQNEAQLEKSRLLSDRFSAERPKGSFSTLEIQRTEQGDSAMYLCASSLMGESTDTQYFGPGTRLTVL.

The V call is TRBV13, the J call TRBJ2-3; 10 positions match TRBD2. J was trimmed by 1 base and V by 6 bases; bases with no gene match: 4. Germline lookup yields CDR1 PRHDT and CDR2 FYEKMQ (reference sequence). The CDR3 is 15 residues long. The DNA for the CDR3 is TGTGCCAGCAGTCTCGGACTAGCGGGCACAGATACGCAGTATTTT. As protein: CASSLGLAGTDTQYF.

The chain joins TRBV19 to TRBJ2-3; D remains ambiguous. V gave up 5 bases and J gave up 8 bases, with 11 bases separating them. The germline CDR1 and CDR2 sequences are LNHDA and SQIVND (reference sequence). The CDR3 sequence is 12 residues long. The CDR3 loop is CASSSAAGTQYF. CDR3 nucleotide sequence: TGTGCCAGTAGTTCGGCGGCAGGTACGCAGTATTTT.

The gene calls are TRBV14 and TRBJ2-1; TRBD1 matches 7 bases. Trimming took 0 bases from V and 8 from J; bases not matched to a gene: 10. The germline CDR1 and CDR2 sequences are SGHDN and FVKESK. This CDR3 region has 16 residues. The CDR3 sequence is CASSQDYRGELDEQFF. The CDR3 DNA reads as TGTGCCAGCAGCCAAGATTACAGGGGCGAATTGGATGAGCAGTTCTTC.

This clone has a handful of counts. The CDR3 reads CASSLAERTRGELFF. CDR3 nucleotides: TGTGCCAGCAGCTTGGCCGAGAGAACGAGAGGGGAGCTGTTTTTT. The chain has TRBV5-4 and TRBJ2-2; D remains ambiguous. CDR1 is SGHNT, CDR2 YYREEE, per germline (reference sequence). Trimming cost V 0 bases and J 8 bases, with 14 bases left between them. The CDR3 is made up of 15 amino acids.

The V and J genes are TRBV7-9 and TRBJ2-5; 12 nucleotides align to TRBD2. Germline assignment: CDR1 SEHNR and CDR2 FQNEAQ (reference sequence). CDR3 length: 16 amino acids. V shed 2 bases and J 4 bases; nucleotides not matched to a gene: 5. The chain's CDR3 is CASSLSASGGAETQYF. The CDR3 nucleotides read TGTGCCAGCAGCTTATCGGCTAGCGGGGGGGCAGAGACCCAGTACTTC.

The chain couples TRBV18 to TRBJ2-1; 9 bases match TRBD1. The CDR3 runs 13 residues. Germline V gene sequence: CDR1 KGHSH, CDR2 LQKENI. Germline trimming cut 1 base from V and 9 bases from J; bases unmatched to any gene: 1. CDR3: CASSPRTGVEQFF. The CDR3 DNA reads TGTGCCAGCTCACCACGGACAGGGGTTGAGCAGTTCTTC. Variable domain in full (rest from reference TRBV18 and TRBJ2-1): NAGVMQNPRHLVRRRGQEARLRCSPMKGHSHVYWYRQLPEEGLKFMVYLQKENIIDESGMPKERFSAEFPKEGPSILRIQQVVRGDSAAYFCASSPRTGVEQFFGPGTRLTVL.

This clone came up a few times. The gene calls are TRBV4-1 and TRBJ1-5, with unresolved D. The V gene's germline CDR1 is MGHRA and CDR2 YSYEKL. Trimming shortened V by 4 bases and J by 0 bases, and 16 bases separated the two germline ends. This CDR3 is 17 amino acids long. CDR3 sequence reads: CASSRQKGGSSNQPQHF. DNA of the CDR3: TGCGCCAGCAGCCGCCAAAAAGGCGGCAGTAGCAATCAGCCCCAGCATTTT.

This clone has only a few counts. CDR3 sequence reads: CASSFKGAEQYF. The CDR3 DNA sequence: TGCGCCAGCAGCTTTAAGGGGGCCGAGCAGTACTTC. The genes are TRBV5-1 and TRBJ2-7; 7 bases fit TRBD1. J was trimmed by 6 bases and V by 2 bases; bases with no gene match: 2. The CDR3 sequence is 12 residues long. CDR1 is SGHRS and CDR2 is YFSETQ in the germline V gene. Complete variable domain (other parts from reference TRBV5-1 and TRBJ2-7): KAGVTQTPRYLIKTRGQQVTLSCSPISGHRSVSWYQQTPGQGLQFLFEYFSETQRNKGNFPGRFSGRQFSNSRSEMNVSTLELGDSALYLCASSFKGAEQYFGPGTRLTVT.

There are a few counts of this clone. The chain employs TRBV7-2 and TRBJ2-7; weak D call: TRBD1 (5 bases). CDR1 and CDR2 (germline): SGHTA, FQGNSA. The length of the CDR3 is 16 residues. The ends were cut back, 3 bases at V and 6 bases at J, with 21 bases in the middle. This CDR3 reads CASSFGLGPAPSEQYF. The DNA for the CDR3 is TGTGCCAGCAGCTTTGGATTGGGGCCCGCCCCATCCGAGCAGTACTTC.

The chain links TRBV6-1 to TRBJ1-6, with 9 positions matching TRBD1. Germline assignment: CDR1 MNHNS and CDR2 SASEGT. The CDR3 has 15 residues. The ends lost 9 bases at V and 7 bases at J; junction bases unmatched: 10. The CDR3 sequence is CARLTGGPRNSPLHF. The CDR3 DNA follows: TGTGCCAGACTGACAGGGGGGCCCCGAAATTCACCCCTCCACTTT.

This clone appeared a few times. V is TRBV30 and J is TRBJ1-4; perhaps TRBD1 as D (6 bases). Germline-derived CDR1 and CDR2 are GTSNPN and SVGIG (reference sequence). V lost 2 bases, J lost 6 bases, and 10 bases lay in between. CDR3 length equals 13 residues. The CDR3 DNA reads TGTGCCTGGAGTACAGGGAACGATGAAAAACTGTTTTTT. This codes for CAWSTGNDEKLFF.

This clone turned up a few times. V is TRBV19 and J is TRBJ2-6; no clear D gene. Germline CDR1 reads LNHDA; CDR2 reads SQIVND (reference sequence). V lost 3 bases and J 0 bases, leaving 6 bases between the germline ends. There are 15 residues in the CDR3. The CDR3 bases are TGTGCCAGTAGTATTGGCCTCTCTGGGGCCAACGTCCTGACTTTC. Translation gives CASSIGLSGANVLTF.

The genes are TRBV4-3 and TRBJ2-5, with TRBD1 identical over 8 bases. The CDR3 length is 15 residues. Germline CDR1 reads LGHNA; CDR2 reads YSLEER. Trimming at V came to 6 bases and at J to 1 base, leaving 7 bases not matched to a gene. The CDR3 bases are TGCGCCAGCAGTCTCTCAGGGACAGGCCAAGAGACCCAGTACTTC. Translated: CASSLSGTGQETQYF.

Only a few counts were recorded for this clone. V gene TRBV27 combines with J gene TRBJ2-2; possible D gene TRBD1, 5 bases. V gave up 5 bases and J gave up 0 bases, with 10 bases separating them. This CDR3 region has 15 residues. CDR1 MNHEY and CDR2 SMNVEV come from the germline V gene (reference sequence). CDR3 DNA sequence: TGTGCCAGCAGTCCCAGGGCGTCGAACACCGGGGAGCTGTTTTTT. Its protein product is CASSPRASNTGELFF.

There are a few counts of this clone. The V call is TRBV4-1, the J call TRBJ2-1; D is possibly TRBD1 or TRBD2 (6 bases each). The CDR3 is 14 residues long. CDR1 and CDR2 from the germline V gene are MGHRA and YSYEKL. V was cut by 1 base and J by 5 bases, with 9 bases left in between. CDR3 protein: CASSQAGAHNEQFF. The CDR3 DNA reads as TGCGCCAGCAGCCAAGCGGGGGCCCACAATGAGCAGTTCTTC.

The chain joins TRBV2 to TRBJ1-1, with 7 bases matching TRBD1. The CDR3 covers 14 residues. CDR1 and CDR2 (germline): SNHLY, FYNNEI. J lost 5 bases, V lost 4 bases, and 7 bases had no gene match. In nucleotides, the CDR3 is TGTGCCAGCAGTGCCACTACAGGGGAAACTGAAGCTTTCTTT. This sequence encodes CASSATTGETEAFF.